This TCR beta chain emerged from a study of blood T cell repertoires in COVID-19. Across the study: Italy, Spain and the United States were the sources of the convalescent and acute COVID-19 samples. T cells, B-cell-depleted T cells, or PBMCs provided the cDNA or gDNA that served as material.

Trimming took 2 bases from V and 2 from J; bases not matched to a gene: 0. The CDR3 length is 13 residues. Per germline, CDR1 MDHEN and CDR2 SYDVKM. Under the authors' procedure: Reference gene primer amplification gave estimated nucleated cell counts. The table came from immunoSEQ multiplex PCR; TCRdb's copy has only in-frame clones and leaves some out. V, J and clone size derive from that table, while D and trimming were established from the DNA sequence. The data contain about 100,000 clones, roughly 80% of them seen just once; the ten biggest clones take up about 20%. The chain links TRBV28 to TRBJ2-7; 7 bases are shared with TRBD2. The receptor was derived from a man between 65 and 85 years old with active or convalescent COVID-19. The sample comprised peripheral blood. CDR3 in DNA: TGTGCCAGCAGTTTAACTAGCGCCTACGAGCAGTACTTC. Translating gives CASSLTSAYEQYF.